This T cell receptor beta chain was obtained from a study of Graves' ophthalmopathy and Graves' hyperthyroidism. Looking at the study overall: No progression to ophthalmopathy over 18 months defined stable hyperthyroidism.

This CDR3 contains 15 residues. Germline lookup yields CDR1 LNHDA and CDR2 SQIVND (reference sequence). Trimming cost V 9 bases and J 2 bases, with 17 bases left between them. Scientists amplified the TCR beta CDR3 regions from RNA transcripts. HTBI primers were used in a first-round RT-PCR, which preceded a second-round multiplex PCR. TCRdb reanalysed the multiplex PCR reads using MiXCR and keeps one entry per CDR3 protein. The sample consists of over a million distinct CDR3 sequences, about two fifths of them appearing once. This chain joins TRBV19 and TRBJ1-5; D might be TRBD1 (5 bases). The sequence came from an adult man with Graves' hyperthyroidism. The source material was peripheral blood or thyroid tissue (not recorded which). The chain's CDR3 is CASRVTGVGNQPQHF. DNA of the CDR3: TGTGCCAGCAGAGTGACGGGGGTTGGCAATCAGCCCCAGCATTTT.